These 28 T cell receptor beta chains were all obtained from the same sample, sequenced in a study of radiotherapy plus CTLA-4 blockade in lung cancer. Produced via immunoSEQ multiplex PCR; TCRdb's table is partial and in-frame only. The table has roughly 90,000 clones, 70% to 90% seen once. The source was peripheral blood, collected from a patient treated with radiotherapy plus ipilimumab. The receptors derive from a human donor with non-small cell lung cancer that progressed on radiotherapy plus ipilimumab.

This chain connects TRBV7-6 to TRBJ2-7; tentatively, D is TRBD2 (6 bases). The CDR3 sequence is 13 residues long. V gave up 3 bases and J gave up 7 bases, with 13 bases separating them. Germline V lookup: CDR1 SGHVS, CDR2 FNYEAQ. The chain's CDR3 is CASSFYSGGEQYF. CDR3 DNA: TGTGCCAGCAGCTTTTATAGCGGCGGGGAGCAGTACTTC.

This chain links TRBV5-1 with TRBJ2-3, with 9 bases matching TRBD1. Germline CDR1 reads SGHRS; CDR2 reads YFSETQ. Trimming at V came to 3 bases and at J to 1 base, leaving 3 bases not matched to a gene. The CDR3 is made up of 15 amino acids. CDR3 region: CASSSRTGGTDTQYF. DNA for the CDR3: TGCGCCAGCAGCTCACGGACAGGGGGCACAGATACGCAGTATTTT.

The chain couples TRBV4-1 to TRBJ2-1; D possibly matches TRBD1 or TRBD2 (5 bases each). The CDR3 contains 13 residues. Trimming pared 4 bases from V and 9 bases from J, leaving 13 bases between. From germline, CDR1 is MGHRA and CDR2 YSYEKL. The CDR3 region has the DNA TGCGCCAGCAGCCGGACGGAAGGGACTGAGCAGTTCTTC. Amino acids: CASSRTEGTEQFF.

This clone turned up a few times. The chain couples TRBV6-6 to TRBJ2-7; D might be TRBD1 or TRBD2, each matching 5 bases. V lost 7 bases, J lost 1 base, and 14 bases lay in between. Germline V gives CDR1 MNHNY, CDR2 SVGAGI (reference sequence). The CDR3 loop spans 14 amino acids. The CDR3 spells CASTNSGASYEQYF. The CDR3 DNA reads TGTGCCAGCACTAACTCCGGGGCATCCTACGAGCAGTACTTC.

The rearrangement joins TRBV11-3 to TRBJ2-1; 11 positions agree with TRBD2. The CDR3 has 17 amino acids. V shed 4 bases and J 4 bases; nucleotides not matched to a gene: 9. CDR1 and CDR2 from the germline V gene are SGHNT and YENEEA. The CDR3 region has the DNA TGTGCCAGCAGCTCGACTCGGGGACTAGCGGATTACAATGAGCAGTTCTTC. It specifies CASSSTRGLADYNEQFF.

The CDR3 sequence: CASRNQGFGELFF. The CDR3 coding sequence is TGTGCCAGCAGGAACCAGGGATTCGGGGAGCTGTTTTTT. The chain joins TRBV6-5 to TRBJ2-2, with a tentative D call TRBD1 (5 bases). CDR1 MNHEY and CDR2 SVGAGI come from the germline V gene. The CDR3 has 13 residues. V dropped 6 bases and J dropped 7 bases, with 12 bases sitting between them.

The chain couples TRBV30 to TRBJ1-3, with D possibly being TRBD1 (5 bases). Germline-derived CDR1 and CDR2 are GTSNPN and SVGIG (reference sequence). This CDR3 contains 10 residues. CDR3 coding DNA: TGTGGTGGGGGGGGAAACACCATATATTTT. Amino acids: CGGGGNTIYF.

The chain carries TRBV5-1 and TRBJ1-4; 7 bases fit TRBD1. CDR1 and CDR2 (germline): SGHRS, YFSETQ. This CDR3 comprises 14 residues. The junction had 1 base not matched to a gene; V was cut back by 0 bases and J by 5 bases. The CDR3 coding sequence is TGCGCCAGCAGCTTGGCACAGGGGAATGAAAAACTGTTTTTT. Protein product: CASSLAQGNEKLFF.

V usage is TRBV7-9 and J usage is TRBJ2-2; a weak D match, TRBD2 (6 bases). CDR3 length: 15 residues. Germline V gene data show CDR1 as SEHNR and CDR2 as FQNEAQ (reference sequence). V was trimmed by 3 bases and J by 3 bases, leaving 11 bases between them. Here the CDR3 DNA reads TGTGCCAGCAGCTTTAAGTCGGGGGACACCGGGGAGCTGTTTTTT. Encoded protein: CASSFKSGDTGELFF.

The genes are TRBV10-3 and TRBJ1-2; D is possibly TRBD1 (5 bases). Trimming removed 3 bases from V and 4 bases from J, with 12 bases in between. The CDR3 sequence is 14 residues long. Germline CDR1 and CDR2: ENHRY and SYGVKD. This chain's CDR3 is CAISDSGPVYGYTF. In DNA, the CDR3 is TGTGCCATCAGTGACTCAGGGCCTGTCTATGGCTACACCTTC.

A single count supports this clone. The rearrangement uses TRBV29-1 and TRBJ2-3; D perhaps matches TRBD1 (5 bases). This CDR3 contains 13 residues. Germline CDR1 SQVTM, CDR2 ANQGSEA. Trimming stripped 4 bases from V and 0 bases from J, with 8 bases between. The CDR3: CSVAGPSTDTQYF. In DNA form, the CDR3 reads TGCAGCGTTGCAGGGCCGAGCACAGATACGCAGTATTTT.

The V call is TRBV7-9, the J call TRBJ2-7; the D gene is possibly TRBD2 (5 bases). The CDR3 is made up of 14 amino acids. V was clipped by 3 bases and J by 3 bases, with 12 bases between them. Germline V gene lookup returns CDR1 SEHNR and CDR2 FQNEAQ (reference sequence). The CDR3 spells CASSFGGLNYEQYF. CDR3 DNA sequence: TGTGCCAGCAGCTTTGGTGGACTTAACTACGAGCAGTACTTC.

This clone was detected a few times. The J gene is TRBJ2-1, the V gene TRBV18, with D perhaps matching TRBD2 (5 bases). Per germline, CDR1 KGHSH and CDR2 LQKENI. The CDR3 consists of 15 residues. Trimming took off 2 bases at V and 8 bases at J, with 16 bases between the two ends. CDR3 in DNA: TGTGCCAGCTCACCATTTGTAGTGGGAGCCTATGAGCAGTTCTTC. Amino acid sequence: CASSPFVVGAYEQFF. Full variable domain (outside the CDR3, taken from reference TRBV18 and TRBJ2-1): NAGVMQNPRHLVRRRGQEARLRCSPMKGHSHVYWYRQLPEEGLKFMVYLQKENIIDESGMPKERFSAEFPKEGPSILRIQQVVRGDSAAYFCASSPFVVGAYEQFFGPGTRLTVL.

This chain uses TRBV5-1 with TRBJ2-2; 8 positions agree with TRBD1. The CDR3 loop spans 15 amino acids. CDR1 is SGHRS, CDR2 YFSETQ, per germline. After removal of 5 bases from V and 4 bases from J, the junction contained 7 bases not matched to a gene. CDR3 amino acids: CASRRTGISTGELFF. In nucleotides, the CDR3 is TGCGCCAGCAGGAGGACAGGGATCAGCACCGGGGAGCTGTTTTTT.

V and J are TRBV25-1 and TRBJ1-4, with a tentative D call TRBD1 (5 bases). Trimming took off 1 base at V and 8 bases at J, with 14 bases between the two ends. The germline V gene encodes CDR1 MGHDK and CDR2 SYGVNS. The CDR3 has 15 amino acids. CDR3 nucleotide sequence: TGTGCCAGCAGTGAATGGGGGGTAGGGAACGAAAAACTGTTTTTT. Translation gives CASSEWGVGNEKLFF.

This chain connects TRBV5-5 to TRBJ1-3; TRBD1 might be the D (6 bases). From germline, CDR1 is SGHKS and CDR2 YYEKEE (reference sequence). The CDR3 is 14 residues long. Trimming left V 6 bases short and J 0 bases short, with 10 bases between. CDR3 sequence (DNA): TGTGCCAGCAATCCACAGGGCTCTGGAAACACCATATATTTT. Its protein is CASNPQGSGNTIYF.

The chain is built from TRBV5-1 and TRBJ2-2, with D tentatively TRBD1 or TRBD2 (5 bases each). This CDR3 region has 11 residues. Trimming removed 7 bases from V and 8 bases from J, with 9 bases in between. In germline, CDR1 is SGHRS, CDR2 YFSETQ. CDR3 loop: CASRGEGELFF. The CDR3, as DNA: TGCGCCAGCCGGGGCGAGGGGGAGCTGTTTTTT. Variable domain in full (rest from reference TRBV5-1 and TRBJ2-2): KAGVTQTPRYLIKTRGQQVTLSCSPISGHRSVSWYQQTPGQGLQFLFEYFSETQRNKGNFPGRFSGRQFSNSRSEMNVSTLELGDSALYLCASRGEGELFFGEGSRLTVL.

This chain uses TRBV9 with TRBJ1-1, with 7 bases that match TRBD1. Germline CDR1 and CDR2: SGDLS and YYNGEE. This CDR3 contains 13 residues. The junction had 0 bases not matched to a gene; V was cut back by 3 bases and J by 1 base. The CDR3 sequence is CASSGQGNTEAFF. CDR3 sequence (DNA): TGTGCCAGCAGCGGACAGGGGAACACTGAAGCTTTCTTT.

V gene TRBV6-1 combines with J gene TRBJ1-2, with TRBD1 as a possible D gene (6 bases). Germline lookup yields CDR1 MNHNS and CDR2 SASEGT. V was shortened by 3 bases and J by 2 bases, with 13 bases between the two germline ends. This CDR3 comprises 15 residues. The CDR3 is CASSEIPGGNYGYTF. The DNA of the CDR3 is TGTGCCAGCAGTGAGATTCCTGGGGGCAACTATGGCTACACCTTC.

The rearrangement links TRBV30 to TRBJ1-2; 7 bases are shared with TRBD1. Germline CDR1 GTSNPN, CDR2 SVGIG (reference sequence). Losses at the gene ends were 3 bases for V and 2 bases for J; bases not matched to a gene: 12. The CDR3 consists of 16 residues. Here the CDR3 reads CAWSGWGQGDNYGYTF. The DNA of the CDR3 is TGTGCCTGGAGCGGCTGGGGGCAGGGGGACAACTATGGCTACACCTTC.

This clone turned up a few times. The chain is built from TRBV4-2 and TRBJ2-3; 7 nucleotides line up with TRBD2. The CDR3 runs 14 residues. V dropped 8 bases and J dropped 8; count of bases not matched to a gene: 13. The V gene's germline CDR1 is LGHNA and CDR2 YNFKEQ. DNA of the CDR3: TGTGCCAGCGGGGGGGGAGTTGAAGCGGCTACGCAGTATTTT. Its protein product is CASGGGVEAATQYF.

The V and J genes are TRBV2 and TRBJ2-7; no clear D gene. CDR1 SNHLY and CDR2 FYNNEI come from the germline V gene. The CDR3 has 12 amino acids. Trimming pared 6 bases from V and 5 bases from J, leaving 11 bases between. The CDR3 is CASSPLGNEQYF. CDR3 DNA: TGTGCCAGCAGCCCCCTTGGGAACGAGCAGTACTTC. Full variable domain (rest looked up from reference TRBV2 and TRBJ2-7): EPEVTQTPSHQVTQMGQEVILRCVPISNHLYFYWYRQILGQKVEFLVSFYNNEISEKSEIFDDQFSVERPDGSNFTLKIRSTKLEDSAMYFCASSPLGNEQYFGPGTRLTVT.

The rearrangement joins TRBV6-5 to TRBJ2-7; maybe TRBD1 (6 bases). Per germline, CDR1 MNHEY and CDR2 SVGAGI. The CDR3 totals 14 residues. The germline V and J ends were trimmed by 3 bases and 2 bases, with 11 bases remaining between them. The CDR3 loop reads CASSYAQGAYEQYF. The CDR3 nucleotides read TGTGCCAGCAGTTATGCACAGGGAGCCTACGAGCAGTACTTC.

This chain links TRBV7-9 with TRBJ1-1; a weak D match, TRBD1 (6 bases). Trimming removed 3 bases from V and 4 bases from J, with 12 bases in between. CDR3 length: 14 residues. Germline V CDR1 and CDR2: SEHNR, FQNEAQ (reference sequence). The CDR3 DNA is TGTGCCAGCAGCTTGGGGCAGGGGAGCACTGAAGCTTTCTTT. Its protein product is CASSLGQGSTEAFF.

In nucleotides, the CDR3 is TGTGCCAGCTCACCACGGGGGGACAGGGGGCCCCACGAGCAGTACTTC. Translation: CASSPRGDRGPHEQYF. The chain combines TRBV18 with TRBJ2-7, with 12 bases lining up with TRBD1. The CDR3 contains 16 residues. In germline, CDR1 is KGHSH, CDR2 LQKENI. Losses at the gene ends were 1 base for V and 5 bases for J; bases not matched to a gene: 6.

The chain is built from TRBV2 and TRBJ1-1, with a possible D match to TRBD1 (6 bases). The germline V gene has CDR1 SNHLY and CDR2 FYNNEI. CDR3 length equals 13 residues. V dropped 6 bases and J dropped 6 bases, with 14 bases sitting between them. The CDR3 reads CASRREQGAEAFF. The CDR3 region has the DNA TGTGCCAGCAGGAGGGAACAGGGCGCTGAAGCTTTCTTT.

Comment on this clone: The sample carries other DNA sequences with the same CDR3. The gene calls are TRBV9 and TRBJ1-2; no clear D. The CDR3 length is 14 residues. V lost 0 bases and J 4 bases, leaving 10 bases between the germline ends. Germline values: CDR1 SGDLS, CDR2 YYNGEE. CDR3 nucleotide sequence: TGTGCCAGCAGCGTAGCTGACGGCTCCTATGGCTACACCTTC. Protein product: CASSVADGSYGYTF.

This clone qualifies as medium-sized. This rearrangement joins TRBV7-9 to TRBJ2-7; D uncertain. Germline lookup yields CDR1 SEHNR and CDR2 FQNEAQ (reference sequence). V gave up 1 base and J gave up 4 bases, with 5 bases separating them. The CDR3 is 12 amino acids. CDR3 bases: TGTGCCAGCAGCTTAGTCGGGTACGAGCAGTACTTC. Residues: CASSLVGYEQYF.